The source of this T cell receptor beta chain is a study of blood T cell repertoires in COVID-19. For the study at large: Material from acute and convalescent COVID-19 was sourced from the United States, Italy and Spain. PBMCs, B-cell-depleted T cells, or T cells provided the cDNA or gDNA that made up the material.

Germline assignment: CDR1 SQVTM and CDR2 ANQGSEA. This CDR3 spans 14 amino acids. Trimming removed 6 bases from V and 0 bases from J, with 12 bases in between. To note about this clone: The sample has other DNA sequences that encode this CDR3 too.

In the authors' methods: Quantification of nucleated cells was approximated via reference gene primer amplification. Sequencing was performed with immunoSEQ multiplex PCR; in TCRdb, only in-frame clones are kept and a portion is missing. The DNA was the basis for D and trimming; V, J and clone size are from that table. The sample holds tens of thousands of clones, about nine tenths seen once. Sequenced material: peripheral blood. V gene TRBV29-1 combines with J gene TRBJ1-5; D unclear. This clonotype was obtained from a woman aged 55 to 70 with acute or convalescent COVID-19. The CDR3 sequence is CSVVEADSNQPQHF. CDR3 nucleotides: TGCAGCGTGGTTGAGGCTGATAGCAATCAGCCCCAGCATTTT.